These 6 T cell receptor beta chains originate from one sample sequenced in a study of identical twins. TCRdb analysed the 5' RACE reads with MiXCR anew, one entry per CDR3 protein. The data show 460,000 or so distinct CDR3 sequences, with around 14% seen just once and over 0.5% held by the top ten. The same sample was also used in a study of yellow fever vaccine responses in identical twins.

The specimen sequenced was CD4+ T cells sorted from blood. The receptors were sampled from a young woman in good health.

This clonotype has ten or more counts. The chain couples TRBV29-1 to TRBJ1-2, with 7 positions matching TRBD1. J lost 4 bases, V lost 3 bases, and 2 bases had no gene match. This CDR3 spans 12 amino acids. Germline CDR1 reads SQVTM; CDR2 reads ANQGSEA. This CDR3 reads CSVETGSYGYTF. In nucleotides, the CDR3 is TGCAGCGTTGAGACAGGGAGCTATGGCTACACCTTC.

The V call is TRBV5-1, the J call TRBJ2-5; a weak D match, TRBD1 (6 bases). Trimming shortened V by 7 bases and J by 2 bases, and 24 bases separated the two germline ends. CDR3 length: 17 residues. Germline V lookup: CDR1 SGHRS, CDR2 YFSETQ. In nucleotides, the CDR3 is TGCGCCAGCCAATCTCAGGCTGGGGGCTACCTACAAGAGACCCAGTACTTC. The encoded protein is CASQSQAGGYLQETQYF. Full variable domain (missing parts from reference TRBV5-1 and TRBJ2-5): KAGVTQTPRYLIKTRGQQVTLSCSPISGHRSVSWYQQTPGQGLQFLFEYFSETQRNKGNFPGRFSGRQFSNSRSEMNVSTLELGDSALYLCASQSQAGGYLQETQYFGPGTRLLVL.

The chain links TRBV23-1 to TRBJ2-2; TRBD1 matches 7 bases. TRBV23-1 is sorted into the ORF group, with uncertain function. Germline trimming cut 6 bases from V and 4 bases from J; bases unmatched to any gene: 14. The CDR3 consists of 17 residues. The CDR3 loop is CASSRRGGRGTTGELFF. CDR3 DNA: TGCGCCAGCAGCCGTCGTGGAGGCAGGGGGACCACCGGGGAGCTGTTTTTT.

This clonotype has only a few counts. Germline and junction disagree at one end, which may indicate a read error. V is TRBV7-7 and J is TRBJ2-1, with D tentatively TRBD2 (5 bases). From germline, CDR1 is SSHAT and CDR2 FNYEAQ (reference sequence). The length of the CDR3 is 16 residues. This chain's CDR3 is CASSLGPLGSYNEQFF. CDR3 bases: TGTGCTAGCAGCTTAGGTCCACTAGGCTCCTACAATGAGCAGTTCTTC.

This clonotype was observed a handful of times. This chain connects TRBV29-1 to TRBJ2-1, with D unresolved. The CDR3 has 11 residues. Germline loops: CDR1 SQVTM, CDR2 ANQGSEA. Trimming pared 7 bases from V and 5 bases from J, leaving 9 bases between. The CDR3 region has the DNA TGCAGCGCTGCGAGAAACAATGAGCAGTTCTTC. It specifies CSAARNNEQFF.

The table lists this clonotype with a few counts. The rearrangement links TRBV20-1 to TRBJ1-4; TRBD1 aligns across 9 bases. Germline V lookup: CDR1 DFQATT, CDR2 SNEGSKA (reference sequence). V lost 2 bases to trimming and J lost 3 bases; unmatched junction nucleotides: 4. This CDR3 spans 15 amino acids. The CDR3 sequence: CSARPWDRANEKLFF. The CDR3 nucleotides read TGCAGTGCTAGACCTTGGGACAGGGCTAATGAAAAACTGTTTTTT.